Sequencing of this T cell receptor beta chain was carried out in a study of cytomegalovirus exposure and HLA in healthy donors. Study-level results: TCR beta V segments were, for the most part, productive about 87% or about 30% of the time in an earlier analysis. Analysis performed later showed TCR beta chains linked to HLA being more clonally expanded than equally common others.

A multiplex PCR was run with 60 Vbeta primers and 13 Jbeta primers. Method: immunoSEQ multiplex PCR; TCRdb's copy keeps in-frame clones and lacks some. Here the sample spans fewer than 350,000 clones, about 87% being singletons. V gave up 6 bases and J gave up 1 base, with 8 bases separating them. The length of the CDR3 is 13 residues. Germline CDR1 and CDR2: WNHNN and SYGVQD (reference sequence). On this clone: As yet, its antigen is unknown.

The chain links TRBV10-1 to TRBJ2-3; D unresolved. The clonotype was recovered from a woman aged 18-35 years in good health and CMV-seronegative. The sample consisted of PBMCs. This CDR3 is CASRKGGTDTQYF. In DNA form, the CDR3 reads TGCGCCAGCAGAAAAGGAGGCACAGATACGCAGTATTTT.